Below, one T cell receptor beta chain is given with its context. It has no known antigen specificity. Base qualities are not at hand, and no much larger clone is one base apart. The donors were around 39 Caucasian individuals from Russia, aged roughly 6 to 95 years, who were systemically healthy. Around 9.8 milliliters of peripheral blood were collected from each donor into EDTA-treated Vacutainer tubes. PBMCs were isolated by Ficoll-Paque density-gradient centrifugation, with at least 6.5 million obtained per sample. Trizol reagent was used to extract total RNA from PBMCs, with at least 5.5 micrograms per sample. For every donor, flow cytometry on a PBMC aliquot measured the percentage of naive CD45RAhigh/CD27high T cells. The CDR3 runs 14 amino acids, cysteine and phenylalanine included. Only the CDR3 DNA stays, 42 bases, in frame from base 1. CDR1 MNHNY and CDR2 SVGAGI were looked up in the germline V gene (reference sequence). V is reduced by 6 bases and J by 2 bases, leaving a spacing of 11 bases between them.

This specimen belongs to a study of blood T cells in healthy people across ages (dated by TCRdb to between 2014 and 2017). In terms of the full investigation: Template switching captured roughly one uniquely barcoded TCR beta cDNA molecule per two T cells in model experiments. Two additional independent replicas of 1 million unique cDNA reads from the same blood draw were analyzed for two donors (one aged 18 to 30 and one aged 80 or older). Age-related changes in TCR beta repertoire diversity were measured in the study by deep sequencing normalized with unique cDNA molecular identifiers. The donors were split into four age groups: young (average about 15 years), middle-aged (about 40), aged (more than 55) and long-lived (82). To avoid experimental bias, donors of different ages were randomly spread across the sequencing lanes.

Broad study findings and their caveats: Compared with the aged group, the long-lived group had more naive CD4+ T cells, fewer expanded clones and increased TCR diversity, a pattern suggesting age selection. Estimates of total diversity based on one million sequenced T cells were regarded as lower bounds and as underestimates. Because the CMV infection status of the donors was unknown, age-related changes in expanded clonotypes may potentially have been confounded. There was a strong correlation between observed TCR beta diversity and the percentage of naive T cells measured by flow cytometry. As age increased, observed TCR beta diversity per million T cells dropped in a roughly linear way, and a significant reduction was already evident by age about 36. Since profiling was done on bulk unsorted PBMCs, naive and antigen-experienced compartments could not be conclusively compared.

Libraries were prepared through 5' RACE. Data came from an Illumina HiSeq 2500. A second PCR of roughly 6 to 11 cycles was run with a J-beta primer mix and a sample-barcoded 5' primer. A unique molecular identifier was introduced onto each TCR beta cDNA molecule by a template-switch 5' adaptor carrying 12 random nucleotides. Each sample yielded at least 3 million CDR3-containing paired-end reads. First-strand cDNA was synthesized from all RNA with the Mint cDNA synthesis kit, primed by a TRBC-specific oligonucleotide. After uracil-DNA glycosylase treatment, a first 18-cycle PCR used universal primers M1SS and BC2_uni_R on all cDNA. In the paper's pipeline: For normalization, 1 million high-quality reads, each with a distinct molecular identifier, were randomly selected from each sample. Reads with shared molecular identifiers were discarded instead of being binned into consensus sequences. MiTCR, run with a Q25 quality threshold and the strictest error-elimination algorithm, handled CDR3 identification, clonotype clustering and error correction. A nonparametric unseen species model with Euler transformation was used to estimate lower-bound total TCR beta diversity. Starting from the raw public reads, TCRdb applied fastp trimming at Q25, assembled clones with MiXCR and retained in-frame beta chains. Rows with one shared CDR3 protein collapse into an entry with the most common genes and DNA. TCRdb's processing, not the authors' own work, is the source of the V and J calls. In all, the sample holds about 1.6 million distinct CDR3 sequences, and around 35% of those were seen once. Approximately 10% of the sample is taken by the ten largest.

Sequencing was done on a sample of blood. This receptor was taken from a woman under 40 in good health. Recombination linked TRBV6-6 to TRBJ2-1; the D gene assignment is ambiguous. The nucleotide sequence is TGTGCCAGCAGGGATTCGTCCGCCTACAATGAGCAGTTCTTC. The resulting protein is CASRDSSAYNEQFF.